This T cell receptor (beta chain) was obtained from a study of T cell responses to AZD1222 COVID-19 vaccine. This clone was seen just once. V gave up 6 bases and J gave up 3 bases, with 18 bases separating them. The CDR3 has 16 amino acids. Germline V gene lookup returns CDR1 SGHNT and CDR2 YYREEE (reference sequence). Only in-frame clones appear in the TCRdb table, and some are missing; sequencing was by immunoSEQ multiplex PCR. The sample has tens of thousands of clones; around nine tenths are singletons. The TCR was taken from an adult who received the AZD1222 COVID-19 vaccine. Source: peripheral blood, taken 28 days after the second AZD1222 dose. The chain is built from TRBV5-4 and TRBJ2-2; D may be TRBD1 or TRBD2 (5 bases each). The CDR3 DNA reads TGTGCCAGCACCATACAGAGGGGATCGTACACCGGGGAGCTGTTTTTT. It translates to CASTIQRGSYTGELFF.